The present entry profiles one TCR beta chain with its context. These data originate in a study of blood T cell repertoires in COVID-19. Background on the study: T cells, B-cell-depleted T cells, or PBMCs supplied cDNA or gDNA.

Original data processing: The assay estimated nucleated cells by amplifying reference gene primers. Sequencing was performed with immunoSEQ multiplex PCR; in TCRdb, only in-frame clones are kept and a portion is missing. The V and J calls and clone size were taken over from that table, and D and trimming were inferred from the DNA. The sample yields 140,000 or so clones, around three quarters seen once. Germline V gives CDR1 KGHSH, CDR2 LQKENI. The CDR3 has 14 residues. Trimming at V came to 5 bases and at J to 0 bases, leaving 3 bases not matched to a gene. The sequencing sample was made of peripheral blood. This chain uses TRBV18 with TRBJ1-2; 7 nucleotides agree with TRBD1. The sequence was collected from a man between 60 and 70 years old with acute or convalescent COVID-19. DNA of the CDR3: TGTGCCAGCTCAAGGGGGCAAGCTAACTATGGCTACACCTTC. Its protein is CASSRGQANYGYTF.